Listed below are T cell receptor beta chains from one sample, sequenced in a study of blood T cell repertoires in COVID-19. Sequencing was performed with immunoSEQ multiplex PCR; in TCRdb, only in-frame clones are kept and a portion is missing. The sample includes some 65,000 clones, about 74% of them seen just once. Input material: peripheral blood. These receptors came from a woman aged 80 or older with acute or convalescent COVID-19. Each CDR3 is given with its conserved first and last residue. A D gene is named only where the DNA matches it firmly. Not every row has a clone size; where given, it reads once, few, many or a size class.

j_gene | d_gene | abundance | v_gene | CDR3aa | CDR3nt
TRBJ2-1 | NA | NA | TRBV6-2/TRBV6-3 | CASSYRGGNEQFF | TGTGCCAGCAGTTACAGGGGAGGCAATGAGCAGTTCTTC
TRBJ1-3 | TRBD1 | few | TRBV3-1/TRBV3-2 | CASSQKGAGGHGNTIYF | TGTGCCAGCAGCCAAAAGGGGGCAGGGGGTCATGGAAACACCATATATTTT
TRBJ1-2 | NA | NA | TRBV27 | CASSTGKGGYTF | TGTGCCAGCAGTACGGGGAAAGGTGGCTACACCTTC
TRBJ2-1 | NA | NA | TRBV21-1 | CASSKRGQEEFEQFF | TGTGCCAGCAGCAAACGAGGACAGGAGGAGTTTGAGCAGTTCTTC
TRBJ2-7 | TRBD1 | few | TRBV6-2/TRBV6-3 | CASSYPTGTGLSYEQYF | TGTGCCAGCAGTTACCCTACCGGGACAGGGCTCTCCTACGAGCAGTACTTC
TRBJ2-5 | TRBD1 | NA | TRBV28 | CASSSPDRPQETQYF | TGTGCCAGCAGTTCACCGGACAGGCCCCAAGAGACCCAGTACTTC
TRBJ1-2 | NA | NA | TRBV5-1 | CASRGAQGADYGYTF | TGCGCCAGCAGGGGGGCACAGGGAGCTGACTATGGCTACACCTTC
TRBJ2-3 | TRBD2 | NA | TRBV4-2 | CASSQTLQSGLATDTQYF | TGTGCCAGCAGCCAAACCCTTCAATCAGGACTAGCGACAGATACGCAGTATTTT
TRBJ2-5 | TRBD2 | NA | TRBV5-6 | CASTPYSGSVQETQYF | TGTGCCAGCACCCCTTATAGCGGGAGCGTTCAAGAGACCCAGTACTTC
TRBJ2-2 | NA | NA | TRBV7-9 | CASSPWGGAGFTGELFF | TGTGCCAGCAGCCCCTGGGGGGGCGCAGGTTTCACCGGGGAGCTGTTTTTT
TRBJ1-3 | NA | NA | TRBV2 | CASRKTGIGNTIYF | TGTGCCAGCAGGAAGACAGGAATTGGAAACACCATATATTTT
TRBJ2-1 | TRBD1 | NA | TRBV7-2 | CASSYRGSSYNEQFF | TGTGCCAGCAGCTACAGGGGGAGCTCCTACAATGAGCAGTTCTTC
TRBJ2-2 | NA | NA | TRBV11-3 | CASSFYSNTGELFF | TGTGCCAGCAGCTTCTACTCAAACACCGGGGAGCTGTTTTTT
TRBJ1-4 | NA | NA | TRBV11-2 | CASSPRQVATNEKLFF | TGTGCCAGCAGCCCTCGACAGGTTGCAACTAATGAAAAACTGTTTTTT
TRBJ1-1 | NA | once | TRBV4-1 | CASSQDPARGKDTEAFF | TGCGCCAGCAGCCAAGATCCGGCCAGGGGTAAAGACACTGAAGCTTTCTTT
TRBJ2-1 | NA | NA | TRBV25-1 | CASSAGGPSSYNEQFF | TGTGCCAGCAGTGCCGGGGGGCCGAGCTCCTACAATGAGCAGTTCTTC
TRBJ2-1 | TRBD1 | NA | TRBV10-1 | CASSESMGQGARIEQFF | TGCGCCAGCAGTGAGTCAATGGGACAGGGGGCGCGTATTGAGCAGTTCTTC
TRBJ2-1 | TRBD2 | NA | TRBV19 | CASSSGRAGVRNEQFF | TGTGCCAGTAGTAGCGGGAGGGCCGGAGTTAGGAATGAGCAGTTCTTC
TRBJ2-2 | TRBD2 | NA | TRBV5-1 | CASSQSGSPNTGELFF | TGCGCCAGCAGCCAAAGCGGGAGCCCGAACACCGGGGAGCTGTTTTTT
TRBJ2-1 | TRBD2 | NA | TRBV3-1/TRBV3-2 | CASNPGTSGGGQFF | TGTGCCAGCAACCCCGGGACTAGCGGGGGCGGGCAGTTCTTC
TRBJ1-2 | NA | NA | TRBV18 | CASSPRSDYGYTF | TGTGCCAGCTCACCGCGAAGTGACTATGGCTACACCTTC
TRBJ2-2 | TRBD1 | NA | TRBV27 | CASSRLQGGANTGELFF | TGTGCCAGCAGTCGCCTACAGGGGGGAGCGAACACCGGGGAGCTGTTTTTT
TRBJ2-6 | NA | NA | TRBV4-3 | CASSQDSPSGANVLTF | TGCGCCAGCAGCCAAGACTCCCCCTCTGGGGCCAACGTCCTGACTTTC
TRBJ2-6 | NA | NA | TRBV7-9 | CASSSGANVLTF | TGTGCCAGCAGCTCAGGGGCCAACGTCCTGACTTTC
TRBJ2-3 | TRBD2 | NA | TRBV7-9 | CASRRTSVAQYF | TGTGCCAGCAGACGGACTAGCGTGGCGCAGTATTTT
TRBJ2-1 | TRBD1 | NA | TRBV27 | CASSLGTGKYEQFF | TGTGCCAGCAGTTTAGGGACAGGGAAATATGAGCAGTTCTTC
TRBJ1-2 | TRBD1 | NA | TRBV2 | CASSGGQEFNYGYTF | TGTGCCAGCAGTGGGGGACAGGAGTTTAACTATGGCTACACCTTC
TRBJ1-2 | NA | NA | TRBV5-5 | CASSLGEVSTIGGYTF | TGTGCCAGCAGCTTGGGGGAGGTCAGCACCATCGGGGGCTACACCTTC
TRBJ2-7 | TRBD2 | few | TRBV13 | CASSLGELAGQAHEQYF | TGTGCCAGCAGCTTAGGGGAACTAGCGGGGCAGGCTCACGAGCAGTACTTC
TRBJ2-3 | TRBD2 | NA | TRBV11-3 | CASSGGTSGIWPDTQYF | TGTGCCAGCAGCGGCGGGACTAGCGGGATCTGGCCAGATACGCAGTATTTT
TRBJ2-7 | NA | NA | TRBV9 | CASSVDEGRAYEQYF | TGTGCCAGCAGCGTAGATGAGGGTAGGGCCTACGAGCAGTACTTC
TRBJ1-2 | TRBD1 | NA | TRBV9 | CASSVSRDSWWGNYGYTF | TGTGCCAGCAGCGTGTCCCGGGACAGTTGGTGGGGGAACTATGGCTACACCTTC
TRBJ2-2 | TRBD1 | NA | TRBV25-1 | CASIGTASTGELFF | TGTGCCAGCATTGGGACAGCGAGCACCGGGGAGCTGTTTTTT
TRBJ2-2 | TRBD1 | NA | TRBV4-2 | CASSQRTGGWNTGELFF | TGTGCCAGCAGCCAAAGAACAGGGGGGTGGAACACCGGGGAGCTGTTTTTT
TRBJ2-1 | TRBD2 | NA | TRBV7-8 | CASSLAQSGAGGGRNEQFF | TGTGCCAGCAGCTTAGCGCAATCAGGAGCGGGAGGGGGAAGGAATGAGCAGTTCTTC
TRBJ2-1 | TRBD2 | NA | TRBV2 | CASREASGSANEQFF | TGTGCCAGCAGGGAAGCTAGCGGGAGTGCGAATGAGCAGTTCTTC
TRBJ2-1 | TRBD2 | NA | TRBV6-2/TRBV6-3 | CASSDPFSGRDYNEQFF | TGTGCCAGCAGCGACCCCTTTAGCGGGAGGGACTACAATGAGCAGTTCTTC
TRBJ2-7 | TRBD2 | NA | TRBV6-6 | CASSKSLAGVTAEQYF | TGTGCCAGCAGTAAATCGCTAGCGGGAGTAACGGCCGAGCAGTACTTC
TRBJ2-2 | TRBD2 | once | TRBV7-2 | CASSLSPSGRTGELFF | TGTGCCAGCAGCTTATCTCCTAGCGGGAGAACCGGGGAGCTGTTTTTT
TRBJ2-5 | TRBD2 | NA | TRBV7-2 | CASSLVAGVETQYF | TGTGCCAGCAGCTTAGTTGCGGGAGTGGAGACCCAGTACTTC
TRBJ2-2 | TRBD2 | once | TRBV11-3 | CASSPALAGVNTGELFF | TGTGCCAGCAGCCCCGCGCTAGCGGGAGTAAACACCGGGGAGCTGTTTTTT
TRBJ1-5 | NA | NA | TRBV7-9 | CASSSYGDQPQHF | TGTGCCAGCAGCTCGTACGGTGATCAGCCCCAGCATTTT
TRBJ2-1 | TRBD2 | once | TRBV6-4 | CASSERLAANEQFF | TGTGCCAGCAGTGAACGACTAGCGGCCAATGAGCAGTTCTTC
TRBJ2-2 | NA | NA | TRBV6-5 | CASLLQGSGELFF | TGTGCCAGCCTCCTCCAGGGATCCGGGGAGCTGTTTTTT
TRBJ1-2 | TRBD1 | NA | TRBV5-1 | CASSLGQGAQGGYTF | TGCGCCAGCAGCTTGGGACAGGGGGCTCAGGGTGGCTACACCTTC
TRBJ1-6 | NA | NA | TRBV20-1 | CSASRGGVNSPLHF | TGCAGTGCTAGTCGGGGGGGAGTGAATTCACCCCTCCACTTT
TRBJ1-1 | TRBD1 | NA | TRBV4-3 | CASSPGGGGTEAFF | TGCGCCAGCAGCCCAGGGGGTGGAGGGACTGAAGCTTTCTTT
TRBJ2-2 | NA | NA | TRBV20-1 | CSARGTGELFF | TGCAGTGCCAGGGGCACCGGGGAGCTGTTTTTT
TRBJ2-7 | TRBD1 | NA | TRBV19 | CASSVGTGVPYEQYF | TGTGCCAGTAGTGTCGGGACAGGGGTGCCCTACGAGCAGTACTTC
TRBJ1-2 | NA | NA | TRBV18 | CASSHKNDRTNYGYTF | TGTGCCAGCTCACACAAGAACGACAGAACTAACTATGGCTACACCTTC
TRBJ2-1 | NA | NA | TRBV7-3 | CASSLNGVRGNEQFF | TGTGCCAGCAGCTTAAACGGGGTTCGTGGCAATGAGCAGTTCTTC
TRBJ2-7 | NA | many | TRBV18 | CAAGSEGYEQYF | TGTGCCGCGGGGTCCGAGGGGTACGAGCAGTACTTC
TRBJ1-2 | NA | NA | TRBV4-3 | CASSPRRGFYGYTF | TGCGCCAGCAGCCCGAGGAGGGGCTTCTATGGCTACACCTTC
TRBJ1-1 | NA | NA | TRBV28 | CASSLWGDSNTEAFF | TGTGCCAGCAGTTTATGGGGAGATTCGAACACTGAAGCTTTCTTT
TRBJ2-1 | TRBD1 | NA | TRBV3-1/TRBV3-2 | CASSRGTGGSVEQFF | TGTGCCAGCAGCCGAGGGACAGGCGGATCGGTTGAGCAGTTCTTC
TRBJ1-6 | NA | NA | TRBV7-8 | CASSLRVSGRYSPLHF | TGTGCCAGCAGCTTAAGGGTTTCAGGGCGGTATTCACCCCTCCACTTT
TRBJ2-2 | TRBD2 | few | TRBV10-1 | CASSQWREPGELFF | TGCGCCAGCAGTCAATGGCGGGAGCCCGGGGAGCTGTTTTTT
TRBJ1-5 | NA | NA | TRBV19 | CASSPRLSSNQPQHF | TGTGCCAGCTCGCCTCGACTAAGTAGCAATCAGCCCCAGCATTTT
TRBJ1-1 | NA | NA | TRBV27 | CASSFGGAGANTEAFF | TGTGCCAGCAGTTTTGGGGGGGCTGGGGCGAACACTGAAGCTTTCTTT
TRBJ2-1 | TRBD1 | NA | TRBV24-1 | CATSADWGQGAQLVSYNEQFF | TGTGCCACCAGTGCCGATTGGGGACAGGGGGCCCAGCTCGTATCCTACAATGAGCAGTTCTTC